The entry that follows covers one T cell receptor beta chain sequence. Antigen specificity is unknown. Non-transplant comparator patients with other cancers had at least five gastrointestinal samples and no known gastrointestinal disease. TCRdb's table, derived via immunoSEQ multiplex PCR, lists solely in-frame clones and lacks some. The profile shows 6,300 or so clones, roughly 70% of them singletons. The data originate from a study of tissue T cells after allogeneic stem cell transplantation. About the study: Samples with visible lymphocytes on H&E were prioritized for sequencing. Study-level points and caveats: This small cohort was clinically heterogeneous, and sampling depth was a limitation.

The sequence was collected from a woman aged 18 to 49 with breast cancer. The specimen was tissue from the rectum, collected at autopsy.

CDR3 sequence reads: CASRGQGGDEQYF. In nucleotides, the CDR3 is TGTGCCAGCAGAGGACAGGGGGGCGACGAGCAGTACTTC. The chain has TRBV28 and TRBJ2-7, with 10 positions matching TRBD1. Germline V gene lookup returns CDR1 MDHEN and CDR2 SYDVKM. Germline trimming cut 6 bases from V and 5 bases from J; bases unmatched to any gene: 4. This CDR3 is 13 amino acids long.